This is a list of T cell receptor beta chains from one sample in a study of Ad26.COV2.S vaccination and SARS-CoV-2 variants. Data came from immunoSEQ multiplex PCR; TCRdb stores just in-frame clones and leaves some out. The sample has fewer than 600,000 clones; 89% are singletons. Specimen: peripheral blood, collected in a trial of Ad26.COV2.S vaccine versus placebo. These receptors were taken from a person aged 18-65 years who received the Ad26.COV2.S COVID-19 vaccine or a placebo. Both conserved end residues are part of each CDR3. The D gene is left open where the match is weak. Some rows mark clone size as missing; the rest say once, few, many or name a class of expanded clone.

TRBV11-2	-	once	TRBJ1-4	CASSRFDEKLFF	TGTGCCAGCAGCCGGTTTGATGAAAAACTGTTTTTT
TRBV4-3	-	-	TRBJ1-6	CASSQDRSAGYSPLHF	TGCGCCAGCAGCCAAGATCGGTCGGCAGGGTATTCACCCCTCCACTTT
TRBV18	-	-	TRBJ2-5	CASSPQTGEETQYF	TGTGCCAGCTCACCACAGACGGGAGAAGAGACCCAGTACTTC
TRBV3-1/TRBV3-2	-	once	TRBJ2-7	CASSQLANSYEQYF	TGTGCCAGCAGCCAGCTAGCGAACTCCTACGAGCAGTACTTC
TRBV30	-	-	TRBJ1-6	CAWRRVGGQAASPLHF	TGTGCCTGGAGGAGGGTGGGGGGGCAGGCGGCTTCACCCCTCCACTTT
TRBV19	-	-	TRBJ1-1	CASSPWGPRNTEAFF	TGTGCCAGTAGTCCATGGGGTCCCCGGAACACTGAAGCTTTCTTT
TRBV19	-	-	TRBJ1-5	CASSVGSDQPQHF	TGTGCCAGTAGCGTAGGCAGTGATCAGCCCCAGCATTTT
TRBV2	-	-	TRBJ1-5	CASSIGNGNLQPQHF	TGTGCCAGCAGTATAGGGAACGGGAACCTTCAGCCCCAGCATTTT
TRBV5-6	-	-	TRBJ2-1	CASSDGERGRWNNEQFF	TGTGCCAGCAGCGACGGAGAAAGAGGACGGTGGAACAATGAGCAGTTCTTC
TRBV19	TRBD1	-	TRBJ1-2	CASRAQGAASGGYTF	TGTGCCAGTAGAGCGCAGGGGGCTGCCTCGGGTGGCTACACCTTC
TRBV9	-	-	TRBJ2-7	CASSPSKTPLYEQYF	TGTGCCAGCAGCCCATCGAAGACACCACTTTACGAGCAGTACTTC
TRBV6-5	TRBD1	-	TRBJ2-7	CASSLTGIYEQYF	TGTGCCAGCAGTTTGACAGGGATCTACGAGCAGTACTTC
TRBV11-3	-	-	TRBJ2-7	CASSLHLSAEQYF	TGTGCCAGCAGCTTACATCTCTCGGCCGAGCAGTACTTC
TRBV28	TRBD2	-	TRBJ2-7	CASSQHRLAGGPYEQYF	TGTGCCAGCAGCCAACACAGACTAGCGGGAGGGCCCTACGAGCAGTACTTC
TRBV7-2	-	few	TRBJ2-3	CASSYKVPGLTSTDTQYF	TGTGCCAGCAGCTATAAGGTACCGGGACTCACTAGCACAGATACGCAGTATTTT
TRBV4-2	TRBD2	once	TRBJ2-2	CASSQALLAANTGELFF	TGTGCCAGCAGCCAAGCTCTCCTAGCGGCGAACACCGGGGAGCTGTTTTTT
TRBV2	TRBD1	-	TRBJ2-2	CASREDRGSTGELFF	TGTGCCAGCCGCGAAGACAGGGGCTCCACCGGGGAGCTGTTTTTT